This TCR beta chain is from a study of T cells after yellow fever vaccination. General study findings and limits: Secondary responses were weaker yet peaked faster, day 5 versus 15.

Germline CDR1 is DFQATT and CDR2 is SNEGSKA (reference sequence). The J segment lost 2 bases and the V segment lost 6 bases, leaving 12 bases of the junction unmatched. The length of the CDR3 is 17 residues. This clonotype was seen repeatedly, ten times or more. Antigen: not known. TCRdb used MiXCR to reprocess the 5' RACE reads, holding one entry per CDR3 protein. The sample holds some 250,000 distinct CDR3 sequences, over 3% seen once. Sequenced material: PBMCs, taken 15 days after the yellow fever booster vaccination. The clonotype originates from a man younger than 35 who received the YFV17D yellow fever vaccine. The chain joins TRBV20-1 to TRBJ2-3; 12 bases are a match to TRBD2. The CDR3 region has the DNA TGCAGTGCCAACCTTGGACTAGCGGGGAAGCCCACAGATACGCAGTATTTT. It yields the protein CSANLGLAGKPTDTQYF.